The entry below describes one T cell receptor beta chain. The antigen is undetermined. Amplification used 60 Vbeta primers and 13 Jbeta primers. The repertoire was sequenced with immunoSEQ multiplex PCR; TCRdb's copy has only in-frame clones and lacks some. The sample records 65,000 to 75,000 clones, 65% to 70% being singletons. The data stem from a study of cytomegalovirus exposure and HLA in healthy donors. Study-level points and caveats: The authors judged a highly shared variant cluster likely a sequencing artifact. Follow-up analysis found HLA locus-dependent TCR association rates, highest for DRB1 and lowest for HLA-C.

Unrecorded immune exposure was likely among donors, who were nominally healthy when sampled. Germline CDR1 is PRHDT and CDR2 is FYEKMQ (reference sequence). The CDR3 length is 15 residues. Trimming at V came to 1 base and at J to 1 base, leaving 3 bases not matched to a gene. The clonotype was recovered from a young woman in good health and CMV-seronegative. This chain connects TRBV13 to TRBJ1-2, with 7 bases that match TRBD1. The sample consisted of PBMCs. CDR3 nucleotide sequence: TGTGCCAGCAGCTTAGCGGCAGGGGGTAACTATGGCTACACCTTC. As protein: CASSLAAGGNYGYTF.